This TCR beta chain is from a study of technical replicates of blood from a handful of donors. Germline lookup yields CDR1 SGHDN and CDR2 FVKESK. CDR3 length: 17 residues. V lost 0 bases and J 0 bases, leaving 14 bases between the germline ends. TCRdb's copy holds only in-frame clones and misses some; the assay was immunoSEQ multiplex PCR. Of tens of thousands of clones listed, approximately 95% are singletons. This receptor was identified in a human donor in good health. The gene calls are TRBV14 and TRBJ1-1; tentative D call: TRBD1 (5 bases). Material for sequencing was T cells isolated from PBMCs. The CDR3 coding sequence is TGTGCCAGCAGCCAAGATGGCCAGGGAAGGTTGAACACTGAAGCTTTCTTT. It encodes CASSQDGQGRLNTEAFF. Filled out from reference TRBV14 and TRBJ1-1, the complete variable domain reads EAGVTQFPSHSVIEKGQTVTLRCDPISGHDNLYWYRRVMGKEIKFLLHFVKESKQDESGMPNNRFLAERTGGTYSTLKVQPAELEDSGVYFCASSQDGQGRLNTEAFFGQGTRLTVV.